This TCR beta chain is drawn from a study of blood T cells in healthy people across ages. Notes on the study in general: Strong correlation existed between TCR beta diversity and naive T cell percentage.

A note on this clonotype: Its antigen remains unidentified.

Germline V lookup: CDR1 GTSNPN, CDR2 SVGIG (reference sequence). The CDR3 loop spans 11 amino acids. Between the trimmed V and J ends, which lost 8 bases and 4 bases, there was a span of 11 bases. The second PCR ran about 6 to 11 cycles with a sample-barcoded 5' primer and J-beta primers. TCRdb reprocessed the 5' RACE reads via MiXCR and lists one record per CDR3 protein. This sample has about 600,000 distinct CDR3 sequences, with more than 45% found just once. The chain recombines TRBV30 with TRBJ1-1; tentative D call: TRBD1 (5 bases). The sequence came from an elderly man in good health. The sample comprised blood. The CDR3 nucleotides are TGTGCCGGGGCCTCCGGCACTGAAGCTTTCTTT. Amino acid sequence: CAGASGTEAFF.